Below, one T cell receptor beta chain is given with its context. The antigen is not known. This record comes from a study of cytomegalovirus exposure and HLA in healthy donors. Study-wide context: As released early, the data held approximately 80 million unique TCRs from HLA-typed donors. Across more than 350 genotyped donors, about 86% landed in the Caucasian-associated ancestry cluster. Study-level findings and limits: Later genetic work tied a missense DCLRE1C variant to beta-chain V and J trimming. Some public TCRs appeared in many individuals, while most sequences were rare.

This CDR3 comprises 15 residues. V lost 5 bases to trimming and J lost 7 bases; unmatched junction nucleotides: 7. Per the germline V gene, CDR1 is MNHEY and CDR2 is SVGAGI. The PCR had 60 Vbeta and 13 Jbeta primers. Clones were sequenced by immunoSEQ multiplex PCR, and TCRdb holds only the in-frame ones, with some missing. The table shows under 300,000 clones, with approximately 82% occurring only once. This TCR came from a woman in her fifties or sixties in good health and CMV-seropositive. Sequenced material: PBMCs. The gene calls are TRBV6-5 and TRBJ2-7; 14 positions match TRBD2. The CDR3 spells CASSQPGLAGEEQYF. The CDR3 nucleotides are TGTGCCAGCAGTCAGCCGGGACTAGCGGGAGAAGAGCAGTACTTC.